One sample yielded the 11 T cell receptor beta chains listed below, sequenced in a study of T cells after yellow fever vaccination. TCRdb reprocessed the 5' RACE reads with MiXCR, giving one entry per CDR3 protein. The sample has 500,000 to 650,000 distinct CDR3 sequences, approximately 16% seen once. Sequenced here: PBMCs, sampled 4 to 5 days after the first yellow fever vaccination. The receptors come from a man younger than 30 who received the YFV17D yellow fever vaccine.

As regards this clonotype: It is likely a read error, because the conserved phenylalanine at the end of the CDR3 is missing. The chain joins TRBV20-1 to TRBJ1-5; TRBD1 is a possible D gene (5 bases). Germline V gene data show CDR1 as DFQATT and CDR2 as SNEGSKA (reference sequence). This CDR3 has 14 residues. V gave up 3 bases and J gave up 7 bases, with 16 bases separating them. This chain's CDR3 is CSARGTLGDQPQHY. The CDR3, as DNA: TGCAGTGCTAGGGGGACCCTAGGAGACCAGCCCCAGCATTAT.

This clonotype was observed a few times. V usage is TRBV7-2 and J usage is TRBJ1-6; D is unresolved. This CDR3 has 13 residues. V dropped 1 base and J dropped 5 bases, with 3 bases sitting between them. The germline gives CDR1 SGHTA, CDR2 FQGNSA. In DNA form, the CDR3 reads TGTGCCAGCAGCTTAGAGAATAATTCACCCCTCCACTTT. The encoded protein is CASSLENNSPLHF. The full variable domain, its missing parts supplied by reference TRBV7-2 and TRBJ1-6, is GAGVSQSPSNKVTEKGKDVELRCDPISGHTALYWYRQSLGQGLEFLIYFQGNSAPDKSGLPSDRFSAERTGGSVSTLTIQRTQQEDSAVYLCASSLENNSPLHFGNGTRLTVT.

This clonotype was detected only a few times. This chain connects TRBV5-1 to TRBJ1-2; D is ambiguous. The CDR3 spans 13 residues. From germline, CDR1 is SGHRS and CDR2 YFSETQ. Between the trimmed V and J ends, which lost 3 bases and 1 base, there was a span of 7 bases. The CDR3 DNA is TGCGCCAGCAGCTGGCGGGTTAACTATGGCTACACCTTC. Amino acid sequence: CASSWRVNYGYTF.

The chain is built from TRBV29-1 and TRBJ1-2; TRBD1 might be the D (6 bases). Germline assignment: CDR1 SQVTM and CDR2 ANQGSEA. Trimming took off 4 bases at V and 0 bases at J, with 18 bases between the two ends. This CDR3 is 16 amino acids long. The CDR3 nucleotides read TGCAGCGTTGGCCCAAGGCCAGGGGCTTCTAACTATGGCTACACCTTC. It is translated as CSVGPRPGASNYGYTF.

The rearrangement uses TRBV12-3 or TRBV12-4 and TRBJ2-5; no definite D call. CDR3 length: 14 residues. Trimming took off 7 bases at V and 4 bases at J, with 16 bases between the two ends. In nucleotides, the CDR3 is TGTGCCAGCACCCTTAGTGGTTGGACAGAGACCCAGTACTTC. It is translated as CASTLSGWTETQYF.

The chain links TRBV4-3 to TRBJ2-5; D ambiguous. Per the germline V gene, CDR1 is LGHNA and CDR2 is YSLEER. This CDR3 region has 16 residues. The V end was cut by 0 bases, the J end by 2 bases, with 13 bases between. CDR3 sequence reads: CASSQEKHLGQETQYF. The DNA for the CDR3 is TGCGCCAGCAGCCAAGAGAAGCACTTAGGGCAAGAGACCCAGTACTTC.

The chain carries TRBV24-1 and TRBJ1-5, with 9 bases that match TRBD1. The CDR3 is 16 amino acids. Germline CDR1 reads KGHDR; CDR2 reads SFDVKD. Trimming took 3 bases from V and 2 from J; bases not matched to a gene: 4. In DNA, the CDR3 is TGTGCCACCAGTGATGGGAGGGACAGGGGCAATCAGCCCCAGCATTTT. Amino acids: CATSDGRDRGNQPQHF.

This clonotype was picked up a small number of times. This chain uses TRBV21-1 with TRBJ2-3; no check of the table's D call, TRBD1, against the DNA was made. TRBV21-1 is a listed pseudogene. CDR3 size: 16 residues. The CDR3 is CASSPRDSPEVDTQYF. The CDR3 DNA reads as TGTGCCAGCAGCCCACGGGACAGCCCCGAGGTGGATACGCAGTATTTT.

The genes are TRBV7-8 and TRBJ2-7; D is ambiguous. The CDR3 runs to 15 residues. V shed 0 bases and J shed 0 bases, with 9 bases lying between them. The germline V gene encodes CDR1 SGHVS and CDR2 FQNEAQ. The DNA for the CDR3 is TGTGCCAGCAGCTTAGCGCCAGATAACTCCTACGAGCAGTACTTC. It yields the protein CASSLAPDNSYEQYF. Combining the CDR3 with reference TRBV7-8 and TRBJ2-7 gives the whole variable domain GAGVSQSPRYKVAKRGQDVALRCDPISGHVSLFWYQQALGQGPEFLTYFQNEAQLDKSGLPSDRFFAERPEGSVSTLKIQRTQQEDSAVYLCASSLAPDNSYEQYFGPGTRLTVT.

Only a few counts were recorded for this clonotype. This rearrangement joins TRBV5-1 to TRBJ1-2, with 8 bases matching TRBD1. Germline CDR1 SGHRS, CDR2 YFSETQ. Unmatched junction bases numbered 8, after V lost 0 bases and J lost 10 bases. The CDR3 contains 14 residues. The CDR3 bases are TGCGCCAGCAGCTTGGGTCAGGGGGCCAACGACTACACCTTC. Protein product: CASSLGQGANDYTF.

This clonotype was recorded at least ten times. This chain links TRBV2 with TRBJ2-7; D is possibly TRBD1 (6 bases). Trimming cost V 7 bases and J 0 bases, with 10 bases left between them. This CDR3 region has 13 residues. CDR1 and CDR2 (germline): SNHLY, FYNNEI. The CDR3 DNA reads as TGTGCCAGCACCCGACAGGACTCCTACGAGCAGTACTTC. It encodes CASTRQDSYEQYF. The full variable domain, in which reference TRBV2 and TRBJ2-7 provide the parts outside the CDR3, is EPEVTQTPSHQVTQMGQEVILRCVPISNHLYFYWYRQILGQKVEFLVSFYNNEISEKSEIFDDQFSVERPDGSNFTLKIRSTKLEDSAMYFCASTRQDSYEQYFGPGTRLTVT.